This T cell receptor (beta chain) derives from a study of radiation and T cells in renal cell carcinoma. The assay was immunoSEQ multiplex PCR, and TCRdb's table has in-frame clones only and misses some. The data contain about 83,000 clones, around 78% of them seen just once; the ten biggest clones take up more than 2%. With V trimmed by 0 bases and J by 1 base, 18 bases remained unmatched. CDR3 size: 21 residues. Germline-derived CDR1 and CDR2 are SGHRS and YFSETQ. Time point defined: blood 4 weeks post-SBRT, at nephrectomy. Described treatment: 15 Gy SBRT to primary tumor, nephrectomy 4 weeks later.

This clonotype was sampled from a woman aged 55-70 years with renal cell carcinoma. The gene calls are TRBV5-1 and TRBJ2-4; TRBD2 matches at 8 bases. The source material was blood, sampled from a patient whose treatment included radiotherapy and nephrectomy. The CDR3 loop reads CASSLVLFAGGEGLAKNIQYF. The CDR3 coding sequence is TGCGCCAGCAGCTTGGTTCTATTTGCGGGGGGCGAGGGTTTGGCCAAAAACATTCAGTACTTC.